The next 29 T cell receptor beta chains were all read from a single sample in a study of blood T cell repertoires in COVID-19. Only in-frame clones appear in the TCRdb table, and some are missing; sequencing was by immunoSEQ multiplex PCR. The sample includes 130,000 to 150,000 clones, about 89% of them seen just once. The sample was PBMCs or T cells enriched from blood (not recorded which). Source of these receptors: a man aged 60 to 69 who had recovered from COVID-19.

The chain joins TRBV7-2 to TRBJ2-3, with D hard to call. CDR3 size: 14 residues. The V and J ends lost 0 bases and 0 bases respectively, with 4 bases between them. The V gene's germline CDR1 is SGHTA and CDR2 FQGNSA. This CDR3 is CASSLAGSTDTQYF. CDR3 DNA: TGTGCCAGCAGCTTAGCTGGCAGCACAGATACGCAGTATTTT.

This clone was picked up one time. The J gene is TRBJ1-3, the V gene TRBV5-1; no firm D call. This CDR3 contains 14 residues. The V and J ends lost 4 bases and 2 bases respectively, with 10 bases between them. Germline lookup yields CDR1 SGHRS and CDR2 YFSETQ. CDR3: CASSPRETGNTIYF. Written as DNA, the CDR3 is TGCGCCAGCAGCCCCCGGGAAACTGGAAACACCATATATTTT.

The chain employs TRBV6-6 and TRBJ2-1; 7 nucleotides match TRBD1. Trimming removed 4 bases from V and 6 bases from J; junction bases left unmatched: 6. The germline V gene encodes CDR1 MNHNY and CDR2 SVGAGI (reference sequence). CDR3 length equals 14 residues. In DNA form, the CDR3 reads TGTGCCAGCAGTTCCGACAGGGTCGGCAATGAGCAGTTCTTC. Its translation: CASSSDRVGNEQFF.

The chain uses TRBV6-5 and TRBJ1-2, with 7 bases lining up with TRBD1. With 5 bases clipped from V and 2 bases from J, the junction kept 2 bases outside the gene matches. The CDR3 spans 13 residues. Germline V gene data show CDR1 as MNHEY and CDR2 as SVGAGI. CDR3 region: CASSPGQNYGYTF. Here the CDR3 DNA reads TGTGCCAGCAGTCCGGGACAGAACTATGGCTACACCTTC.

This sequence joins TRBV4-1 and TRBJ2-3; D possibly corresponds to TRBD2 (6 bases). Germline assignment: CDR1 MGHRA and CDR2 YSYEKL. The CDR3 contains 16 residues. Trimming took 5 bases from V and 6 from J, leaving 21 bases between them. The CDR3 region is CASSMRLVEAGDTQYF. For the CDR3, the DNA is TGCGCCAGCAGCATGCGACTAGTAGAGGCGGGGGATACGCAGTATTTT.

The V gene is TRBV20-1, the J gene TRBJ2-5, with 12 bases matching TRBD2. The CDR3 consists of 15 residues. Germline trimming cut 3 bases from V and 1 base from J; bases unmatched to any gene: 3. Germline CDR1 DFQATT, CDR2 SNEGSKA (reference sequence). The CDR3 sequence: CSASLAGGLQETQYF. As DNA, the CDR3 is TGCAGTGCTAGTCTAGCGGGGGGGCTCCAAGAGACCCAGTACTTC.

The chain couples TRBV2 to TRBJ2-1; 10 nucleotides align to TRBD2. The CDR3 is 16 amino acids. With V trimmed by 6 bases and J by 0 bases, 5 bases remained unmatched. CDR1 is SNHLY and CDR2 is FYNNEI in the germline V gene. In nucleotides, the CDR3 is TGTGCCAGCAGCGACTCTAGCGGGGGCTCCTACAATGAGCAGTTCTTC. Its translation: CASSDSSGGSYNEQFF.

V and J are TRBV28 and TRBJ2-1; 9 bases match TRBD2. In germline, CDR1 is MDHEN, CDR2 SYDVKM. Germline trimming cut 6 bases from V and 12 bases from J; bases unmatched to any gene: 15. The CDR3 runs to 15 residues. The CDR3 protein is CASRDGTSKPLAQFF. DNA for the CDR3: TGTGCCAGCAGGGATGGGACTAGCAAGCCTTTAGCGCAGTTCTTC.

The rearrangement uses TRBV19 and TRBJ2-2; D possibly corresponds to TRBD1 (6 bases). The V end was cut by 6 bases, the J end by 4 bases, with 24 bases between. The V gene's germline CDR1 is LNHDA and CDR2 SQIVND (reference sequence). This CDR3 has 18 amino acids. In nucleotides, the CDR3 is TGTGCCAGTAGCAGACCGCGCGGACAGCCCCGCACCACCGGGGAGCTGTTTTTT. It translates to CASSRPRGQPRTTGELFF.

The rearrangement joins TRBV29-1 to TRBJ2-1, with 10 positions matching TRBD2. CDR1 is SQVTM and CDR2 is ANQGSEA in the germline V gene. This CDR3 has 14 amino acids. Losses at the gene ends were 7 bases for V and 7 bases for J; bases not matched to a gene: 10. This CDR3 reads CSGDWSGRENEQFF. CDR3 in DNA: TGCAGCGGGGATTGGAGCGGGAGGGAGAATGAGCAGTTCTTC.

The chain employs TRBV28 and TRBJ1-5; the D is unclear. Trimming stripped 7 bases from V and 9 bases from J, with 13 bases between. This CDR3 has 12 amino acids. The germline V gene has CDR1 MDHEN and CDR2 SYDVKM. The CDR3 sequence: CASMGRVGPQHF. The CDR3 region has the DNA TGTGCCAGCATGGGCCGCGTGGGGCCCCAGCATTTT.

The genes are TRBV7-8 and TRBJ1-5; D is uncertain. CDR3 length equals 13 residues. Germline CDR1 is SGHVS and CDR2 is FQNEAQ. Trimming took off 5 bases at V and 3 bases at J, with 8 bases between the two ends. The chain's CDR3 is CASSPRANQPQHF. CDR3 in DNA: TGTGCCAGCAGCCCCCGCGCCAATCAGCCCCAGCATTTT.

The chain is built from TRBV5-1 and TRBJ2-3, with 10 bases that match TRBD1. The length of the CDR3 is 16 residues. J gave up 1 base and V 2 bases, and 4 bases lay outside the gene matches. Germline V gene lookup returns CDR1 SGHRS and CDR2 YFSETQ. The CDR3 DNA sequence: TGCGCCAGCAGCTTACCCGGACAGGGGGGCACAGATACGCAGTATTTT. The encoded protein is CASSLPGQGGTDTQYF.

This chain uses TRBV5-1 with TRBJ2-7; 7 positions match TRBD1. This CDR3 is 13 amino acids long. Unmatched junction bases numbered 9, after V lost 3 bases and J lost 9 bases. Germline V gene data show CDR1 as SGHRS and CDR2 as YFSETQ. The CDR3 DNA follows: TGCGCCAGCAGCTCCCCGATACAGGGGACGCAGTACTTC. Its translation: CASSSPIQGTQYF.

The chain uses TRBV2 and TRBJ2-1, with a weak D call TRBD2 (6 bases). Trimming pared 7 bases from V and 3 bases from J, leaving 10 bases between. CDR1 SNHLY and CDR2 FYNNEI come from the germline V gene. The CDR3 contains 13 residues. The CDR3 is CASTQDYYNEQFF. In DNA form, the CDR3 reads TGTGCCAGCACCCAGGACTACTACAATGAGCAGTTCTTC.

Written as DNA, the CDR3 is TGTGCCACCAGCTCGCGGGGGGGCTTCCTCTACAATGAGCAGTTCTTC. This translates into CATSSRGGFLYNEQFF. The V gene is TRBV15, the J gene TRBJ2-1; 9 positions agree with TRBD2. Germline loops: CDR1 LNHNV, CDR2 YYDKDF (reference sequence). The CDR3 contains 16 residues. Germline trimming cut 5 bases from V and 3 bases from J; bases unmatched to any gene: 8.

Points on this clone: Compared with germline, one end of the junction differs, possibly owing to a read error. The chain joins TRBV19 to TRBJ1-4; D uncertain. The germline V gene has CDR1 LNHDA and CDR2 SQIVND (reference sequence). The CDR3 covers 13 residues. The CDR3 loop is CASGGLVDEKLFF. The CDR3 DNA follows: TGCGCCTCCGGAGGACTGGTGGACGAAAAACTGTTTTTT.

V gene TRBV28 combines with J gene TRBJ2-2; tentatively, D is TRBD2 (6 bases). The CDR3 is 16 residues long. Looked up from germline, CDR1 is MDHEN and CDR2 is SYDVKM. V was trimmed by 6 bases and J by 2 bases, leaving 16 bases between them. CDR3 amino acids: CASSSPGGTNTGELFF. CDR3 DNA: TGTGCCAGCAGCAGCCCCGGGGGAACAAACACCGGGGAGCTGTTTTTT.

The chain joins TRBV10-1 to TRBJ2-3; 11 nucleotides line up with TRBD2. With V trimmed by 8 bases and J by 5 bases, 9 bases remained unmatched. CDR1 is WNHNN, CDR2 SYGVQD, per germline (reference sequence). The CDR3 covers 15 residues. CDR3 DNA sequence: TGCGCCAGCGCTTATAGCGGGGGGGCCGAAGATACGCAGTATTTT. Encoded protein: CASAYSGGAEDTQYF.

This clone was detected a few times. This chain joins TRBV18 and TRBJ1-5; D is ambiguous. CDR3 size: 13 residues. V was shortened by 2 bases and J by 5 bases, with 7 bases between the two germline ends. Germline CDR1 and CDR2: KGHSH and LQKENI. DNA for the CDR3: TGTGCCAGCTCACCAAGCCGGGATCAGCCCCAGCATTTT. Its protein is CASSPSRDQPQHF. The full variable domain, completed using reference TRBV18 and TRBJ1-5, is NAGVMQNPRHLVRRRGQEARLRCSPMKGHSHVYWYRQLPEEGLKFMVYLQKENIIDESGMPKERFSAEFPKEGPSILRIQQVVRGDSAAYFCASSPSRDQPQHFGDGTRLSIL.

J is TRBJ2-2 and V is TRBV29-1; tentatively, D is TRBD1 (6 bases). The CDR3 runs to 14 residues. V was pared by 4 bases and J by 0 bases, with 9 bases between. Germline lookup yields CDR1 SQVTM and CDR2 ANQGSEA. Here the CDR3 reads CSVGQAANTGELFF. In nucleotides, the CDR3 is TGCAGCGTTGGACAGGCGGCGAACACCGGGGAGCTGTTTTTT.

In this sample, this clone turned up a few times. The chain links TRBV12-3 or TRBV12-4 to TRBJ1-1; 9 bases are shared with TRBD1. V lost 6 bases, J lost 11 bases, and 4 bases stayed unmatched. This CDR3 has 11 amino acids. As DNA, the CDR3 is TGTGCCAGCAGAGGGACAGGGATGGCTTTCTTT. This translates into CASRGTGMAFF.

The chain carries TRBV7-8 and TRBJ1-1; D might be TRBD1 (6 bases). From germline, CDR1 is SGHVS and CDR2 FQNEAQ. V gave up 5 bases and J gave up 11 bases, with 15 bases separating them. There are 12 residues in the CDR3. The CDR3 loop is CASSLGAFGAFF. CDR3 nucleotides: TGTGCCAGCAGCCTGGGGGCTTTTGGGGCTTTCTTT.

This chain links TRBV7-9 with TRBJ2-7; 8 nucleotides align to TRBD1. The CDR3 totals 16 residues. Germline-derived CDR1 and CDR2 are SEHNR and FQNEAQ (reference sequence). J lost 4 bases, V lost 8 bases, and 16 bases had no gene match. DNA of the CDR3: TGTGCCAGCTCTAAGGTGGGGGCAGGGGGCCAATACGAGCAGTACTTC. This sequence encodes CASSKVGAGGQYEQYF.

This clone has only one observation. The V gene is TRBV11-2, the J gene TRBJ1-1; maybe TRBD1 (5 bases). There are 16 residues in the CDR3. V was trimmed by 5 bases and J by 1 base, leaving 17 bases between them. Germline V gene data show CDR1 as SGHAT and CDR2 as FQNNGV. CDR3 sequence reads: CASSPITGGRNTEAFF. CDR3 nucleotides: TGTGCCAGCAGCCCCATAACCGGGGGGAGGAACACTGAAGCTTTCTTT.

The chain combines TRBV11-2 with TRBJ2-7, with D maybe TRBD1 (6 bases). Per germline, CDR1 SGHAT and CDR2 FQNNGV. The V and J ends lost 5 bases and 1 base respectively, with 15 bases between them. The CDR3 length is 15 residues. The CDR3 here is CASSLVGAVSYEQYF. The CDR3 DNA reads as TGTGCCAGCAGCCTTGTGGGGGCGGTATCCTACGAGCAGTACTTC.

This chain connects TRBV4-1 to TRBJ2-7; possibly TRBD1 for D (6 bases). The length of the CDR3 is 15 residues. Germline V gene data show CDR1 as MGHRA and CDR2 as YSYEKL. V shed 1 base and J shed 0 bases, with 10 bases lying between them. CDR3 nucleotide sequence: TGCGCCAGCAGCCAAGGTGGGGACATCTCCTACGAGCAGTACTTC. It codes for CASSQGGDISYEQYF.

As to this clone: Germline and junction disagree at one end, which may indicate a read error. The CDR3 is CASSTGQGVQAQHF. The CDR3 region has the DNA TGTGCCAGCAGCACGGGACAGGGGGTTCAGGCCCAGCATTTT. The V call is TRBV6-5, the J call TRBJ1-5; 11 nucleotides line up with TRBD1. Germline CDR1 and CDR2: MNHEY and SVGAGI. The CDR3 length is 14 residues.

This clone was detected only once. This chain joins TRBV5-4 and TRBJ2-5; 10 bases line up with TRBD2. The V gene's germline CDR1 is SGHNT and CDR2 YYREEE (reference sequence). CDR3 length equals 15 residues. After removal of 4 bases from V and 4 bases from J, the junction contained 7 bases not matched to a gene. The CDR3 sequence is CASSPSGSNTETQYF. The DNA for the CDR3 is TGTGCCAGCAGCCCTAGCGGGAGCAATACAGAGACCCAGTACTTC.